Below, one T cell receptor (beta chain) is given with its context. What this receptor recognizes is not known. There are no base qualities to consult, and no much larger clone falls within one base. The data stem from a study of robustness of blood B and T cell sequencing (dated by TCRdb to between 2017 and 2018). Background on the whole study: The goal of the study was to find out how much peripheral blood is required to reliably describe the TCRbeta and IgG repertoires of an individual. In each of the roughly 9 independently drawn blood samples, both the TCRbeta and the IgG repertoires were quantified. For technical replicates, two replicate TCRbeta cDNA libraries were prepared from one shared RNA pool that came from a single 10 ml draw.

TCRbeta repertoires were measured from mRNA instead of genomic DNA, an approach that captures expressed receptors. Leukocytes from the buffy coat were collected into Trizol, and RNA was extracted using the Direct-zol RNA MiniPrep Plus kit with no cell sorting. To separate plasma, buffy coat and red blood cells, EDTA blood tubes were immediately centrifuged at 4 degrees C. Libraries were built with PCR. Reads for this sample came from an Illumina MiSeq. Synthesis of cDNA relied on SMARTScribe reverse transcriptase together with a 5' template-switch oligo that added a universal priming site. Each cDNA molecule was tagged by a 12-nucleotide random unique molecular identifier (UMI) carried on the template-switch oligo. During reverse transcription, chain-specific reverse primers targeted TCRbeta transcripts. Uracil DNA glycosylase treatment removed residual template-switch adapters, and cDNA was purified with a Qiagen MinElute kit. The first PCR used KAPA HiFi HotStart ReadyMix for 20 to 25 cycles, split across four 50 ul reactions with step-out primers. First-round PCR products were gel-purified before further amplification. Illumina Nextera adapters were added in a second 8-cycle PCR, after which libraries were purified and pooled. The UMI barcode for each TCRbeta molecule was captured by a 50-nucleotide 5' read. Per the original workflow: Using the MIGEC toolkit, reads were grouped by UMI into consensus reads. Final reads were produced by merging forward and reverse consensus reads with PEAR. A custom decontamination script removed identical UMI-sequence pairs shared across libraries, treating them as cross-sample contamination. MIGMAP, a wrapper around IgBLAST, was used to carry out V(D)J assignment and CDR3 extraction. A TCR clonotype was defined by an identical V gene, J gene and CDR3 amino acid sequence; no sequencing was done for CDR1 and CDR2. The public reads were run again by TCRdb, first through fastp at Q25 and then through MiXCR, and only productive beta chains were kept. Here each entry gathers all rows of one CDR3 protein and keeps the most common genes and DNA. TCRdb, not the authors, supplied the V and J calls. The sample has roughly 3,600 distinct CDR3 sequences on record, under 70% of them singletons. Roughly a quarter of the sample belongs to the ten largest clones.

Findings and caveats that apply to the study as a whole: The TCRbeta rarefaction curves did not fully level off, which suggests either under-sequencing or many low-abundance clonotypes. No improvement in the overlap of rare TCRbeta clonotypes was observed when tubes were pooled, implying that much larger blood volumes would be needed for rare TCRbeta clonotypes to be captured. Evidence of cross-contamination, likely from batch processing, showed up in one pair of TCRbeta libraries, so the UMI-sequence pairs shared by that pair of libraries were removed. EDTA tubes required immediate fractionation, limiting use in multi-site collections. Coverage of the top 10,000 TCRbeta clonotypes approached saturation when 3 or 4 tubes (roughly 26-45 ml blood) were combined. The 1,000 most abundant TCRbeta clonotypes from the pooled draws were detected in every single 10 ml sample. Across technical replicate libraries, around 95% of the top 10,000 TCRbeta clonotypes in one library were also found in the other.

The CDR3 numbers 16 residues from cysteine through phenylalanine. The kept DNA is CDR3 alone, 48 bases in frame from the first base. V was cut back by 4 bases and J by 5 bases, leaving a gap of 22 bases between them. CDR1 is given as SGDLS and CDR2 as YYNGEE, both from the germline V gene. The material sequenced was peripheral blood. The receptor chain draws on TRBV9 and TRBJ2-7; the D gene remains uncertain. The origin of this receptor is a human donor in good health. The CDR3 region has the sequence CASSPSPSAGLHEQYF. The nucleotide sequence is given as TGTGCCAGCAGCCCCTCCCCAAGCGCTGGCCTCCACGAGCAGTACTTC.